The 22 T cell receptor beta chains listed next were all sequenced from one sample in a study of T-cell reconstitution after alpha-beta-depleted transplantation in children. As it was prepared, the TCRbeta library received unique molecular identifiers. TCRdb recomputed calls from the PCR reads with MiXCR, one row per CDR3 protein. The sample records around 100,000 distinct CDR3 sequences, under 13% being singletons. The sample consisted of PBMCs, taken before TCRalphabeta/CD19-depleted stem cell transplant. These receptors were taken from a boy between 2 and 10 years old with acute lymphoblastic leukemia, due to receive a stem cell transplant.

This clonotype was counted ten times or more. This chain uses TRBV12-3 or TRBV12-4 with TRBJ2-2; TRBD2 might be the D (5 bases). There are 13 residues in the CDR3. V lost 0 bases and J 8 bases, leaving 7 bases between the germline ends. The CDR3 sequence is CASSLAEGGELFF. The DNA of the CDR3 is TGTGCCAGCAGTTTAGCCGAGGGAGGGGAGCTGTTTTTT.

This clonotype has a handful of counts. The genes are TRBV12-3 or TRBV12-4 and TRBJ2-1; maybe TRBD2 (5 bases). This CDR3 region has 16 residues. Trimming took 3 bases from V and 4 from J, leaving 16 bases between them. The CDR3 loop reads CASSLGGERRYNEQFF. CDR3 in DNA: TGTGCCAGCAGTTTGGGTGGGGAGCGGAGGTACAATGAGCAGTTCTTC.

CDR3 loop: CSASPRGHEQYF. The CDR3 nucleotides read TGCAGTGCTAGTCCCAGGGGGCACGAGCAGTACTTC. The chain uses TRBV20-1 and TRBJ2-7; 8 nucleotides line up with TRBD1. The CDR3 has 12 residues. The germline V gene has CDR1 DFQATT and CDR2 SNEGSKA (reference sequence). The junction had 3 bases not matched to a gene; V was cut back by 3 bases and J by 5 bases.

V and J are TRBV7-2 and TRBJ2-5, with 9 bases matching TRBD2. This CDR3 contains 16 residues. Germline V gene data show CDR1 as SGHTA and CDR2 as FQGNSA. The trim removed 1 base at V and 5 bases at J, leaving 8 bases unmatched. The CDR3 is CASSLVGGRGGETQYF. Written as DNA, the CDR3 is TGTGCCAGCAGCTTAGTTGGCGGGAGGGGGGGGGAGACCCAGTACTTC.

The chain couples TRBV5-1 to TRBJ2-2; TRBD1 might be the D (5 bases). Germline loops: CDR1 SGHRS, CDR2 YFSETQ. The CDR3 loop spans 13 amino acids. The V end was cut by 9 bases, the J end by 4 bases, with 13 bases between. The CDR3 sequence is CAIRTPATGELFF. In nucleotides, the CDR3 is TGCGCCATCAGGACACCAGCCACCGGGGAGCTGTTTTTT.

J is TRBJ2-2 and V is TRBV6-5; D remains unclear. Per the germline V gene, CDR1 is MNHEY and CDR2 is SVGAGI. The V end was cut by 1 base, the J end by 2 bases, with 20 bases between. The CDR3 extends over 19 amino acids. The CDR3 sequence: CASSYWSGGTILNTGELFF. In DNA, the CDR3 is TGTGCCAGCAGTTACTGGTCTGGTGGAACTATCCTCAACACCGGGGAGCTGTTTTTT.

The chain recombines TRBV6-5 with TRBJ2-2; TRBD1 matches at 9 bases. V was clipped by 4 bases and J by 3 bases; unmatched bases: 9. Germline CDR1 reads MNHEY; CDR2 reads SVGAGI. The CDR3 consists of 17 residues. CDR3 DNA sequence: TGTGCCAGCAGTTCACCAGGGACAGGGAGGGACACCGGGGAGCTGTTTTTT. It encodes CASSSPGTGRDTGELFF.

This clonotype occurred a few times. The rearrangement links TRBV11-2 to TRBJ2-1; 12 bases fit TRBD2. Germline assignment: CDR1 SGHAT and CDR2 FQNNGV. CDR3 size: 15 residues. The junction had 3 bases not matched to a gene; V was cut back by 5 bases and J by 4 bases. CDR3 amino acids: CASSIGTSGYNEQFF. The CDR3 nucleotides are TGTGCCAGCAGCATAGGGACTAGCGGGTACAATGAGCAGTTCTTC.

This clonotype appeared a few times. This chain joins TRBV5-6 and TRBJ2-3; D unresolved. Trimming removed 0 bases from V and 0 bases from J, with 8 bases in between. Germline V gives CDR1 SGHDT, CDR2 YYEEEE. This CDR3 is 15 amino acids long. DNA of the CDR3: TGTGCCAGCAGCTTGGGGGCAGGAAGCACAGATACGCAGTATTTT. It codes for CASSLGAGSTDTQYF.

As for this clonotype: The junction shows a germline mismatch at one end, possibly a read error. The rearrangement joins TRBV20-1 to TRBJ1-1; TRBD1 aligns across 10 bases. This CDR3 has 16 amino acids. Germline assignment: CDR1 DFQATT and CDR2 SNEGSKA (reference sequence). CDR3 sequence: CSARARQGAGGTGAFF. In DNA form, the CDR3 reads TGCAGTGCTAGGGCGCGACAGGGGGCCGGAGGCACTGGAGCTTTCTTT.

The chain links TRBV7-2 to TRBJ2-2; the D is unclear. The germline gives CDR1 SGHTA, CDR2 FQGNSA. Trimming took 4 bases from V and 9 from J, leaving 12 bases between them. The CDR3 covers 13 residues. The CDR3 here is CASSYMRRRELFF. In nucleotides, the CDR3 is TGTGCCAGCAGCTACATGCGGCGAAGGGAGCTGTTTTTT.

This clonotype has only a few counts. The chain carries TRBV6-1 and TRBJ1-3; possibly TRBD1 for D (6 bases). CDR1 MNHNS and CDR2 SASEGT come from the germline V gene. The CDR3 loop spans 15 amino acids. V was shortened by 7 bases and J by 4 bases, with 17 bases between the two germline ends. The chain's CDR3 is CASIPGGGLGNTIYF. CDR3 nucleotide sequence: TGTGCCAGCATCCCCGGGGGCGGGTTAGGAAACACCATATATTTT.

Only a few counts were recorded for this clonotype. V and J are TRBV28 and TRBJ2-7, with TRBD2 identical over 8 bases. CDR3 length equals 16 residues. Germline V gives CDR1 MDHEN, CDR2 SYDVKM. V dropped 8 bases and J dropped 5; count of bases not matched to a gene: 17. The CDR3 DNA sequence: TGTGCCAGCCACACGGGAGGGGTGCGGGGCCACCACGAGCAGTACTTC. The encoded protein is CASHTGGVRGHHEQYF.

This clonotype appeared a few times. This chain uses TRBV14 with TRBJ1-2; TRBD1 agrees at 7 bases. Losses at the gene ends were 4 bases for V and 8 bases for J; bases not matched to a gene: 7. The CDR3 spans 13 residues. The germline gives CDR1 SGHDN, CDR2 FVKESK. DNA of the CDR3: TGTGCCAGCAGCCCCGACAGGGCGTGGGGCTACACCTTC. Translation: CASSPDRAWGYTF.

The chain recombines TRBV7-8 with TRBJ1-1; the D gene is possibly TRBD1 (6 bases). CDR1 is SGHVS, CDR2 FQNEAQ, per germline. CDR3 size: 16 residues. V dropped 3 bases and J dropped 1 base, with 15 bases sitting between them. CDR3 in amino acids: CASSLMSRGANTEAFF. As DNA, the CDR3 is TGTGCCAGCAGCTTGATGTCGCGGGGGGCGAACACTGAAGCTTTCTTT. The full variable domain, its missing parts supplied by reference TRBV7-8 and TRBJ1-1, is GAGVSQSPRYKVAKRGQDVALRCDPISGHVSLFWYQQALGQGPEFLTYFQNEAQLDKSGLPSDRFFAERPEGSVSTLKIQRTQQEDSAVYLCASSLMSRGANTEAFFGQGTRLTVV.

This rearrangement joins TRBV2 to TRBJ2-3, with D possibly called TRBD1 or TRBD2 (5 bases each). Trimming left V 1 base short and J 3 bases short, with 11 bases between. The CDR3 totals 15 residues. Germline V gives CDR1 SNHLY, CDR2 FYNNEI. CDR3 residues: CASSEGGRGTDTQYF. The CDR3 DNA follows: TGTGCCAGCAGTGAAGGGGGGAGAGGGACAGATACGCAGTATTTT.

This clonotype was detected ten times or more. This chain connects TRBV27 to TRBJ2-7; TRBD2 aligns across 11 bases. The germline V gene has CDR1 MNHEY and CDR2 SMNVEV (reference sequence). The CDR3 has 14 amino acids. V shed 6 bases, J shed 0 bases, and the junction held 1 base outside the gene matches. This CDR3 is CASRGTSGSYEQYF. The CDR3 DNA follows: TGTGCCAGCAGAGGGACTAGCGGCTCCTACGAGCAGTACTTC.

The CDR3 nucleotides read TGTGCCAGCAGTTTATCTTGGGGAGGAACAGATACGCAGTATTTT. Translation: CASSLSWGGTDTQYF. The genes are TRBV27 and TRBJ2-3; tentatively, D is TRBD2 (6 bases). V gave up 0 bases and J gave up 3 bases, with 10 bases separating them. In germline, CDR1 is MNHEY, CDR2 SMNVEV (reference sequence). CDR3 size: 15 residues.

This clonotype showed up just a few times. The V gene is TRBV20-1, the J gene TRBJ2-1; no definite D call. The CDR3 sequence is 14 residues long. With 6 bases removed from V and 0 bases from J, the gap between germline ends came to 12 bases. Germline CDR1 is DFQATT and CDR2 is SNEGSKA (reference sequence). CDR3 in amino acids: CSAYGPFSYNEQFF. The DNA for the CDR3 is TGCAGTGCATACGGCCCGTTCTCCTACAATGAGCAGTTCTTC.

V gene TRBV15 combines with J gene TRBJ2-5; possibly TRBD1 for D (6 bases). Trimming removed 0 bases from V and 1 base from J, with 24 bases in between. CDR1 LNHNV and CDR2 YYDKDF come from the germline V gene (reference sequence). This CDR3 contains 20 residues. CDR3 bases: TGTGCCACCAGCAGAGAGCCCGGGACAAGGGTCGTACCCTTCCAAGAGACCCAGTACTTC. Residues: CATSREPGTRVVPFQETQYF.

The rearrangement links TRBV15 to TRBJ1-6; D uncertain. This CDR3 comprises 14 residues. V lost 0 bases, J lost 7 bases, and 7 bases lay in between. From germline, CDR1 is LNHNV and CDR2 YYDKDF (reference sequence). The CDR3 bases are TGTGCCACCAGCAGAGATAAAGGGAATTCACCCCTCCACTTT. Translating it yields CATSRDKGNSPLHF. Drawing the rest from reference TRBV15 and TRBJ1-6, the complete variable domain is DAMVIQNPRYQVTQFGKPVTLSCSQTLNHNVMYWYQQKSSQAPKLLFHYYDKDFNNEADTPDNFQSRRPNTSFCFLDIRSPGLGDTAMYLCATSRDKGNSPLHFGNGTRLTVT.

This chain links TRBV7-9 with TRBJ2-1; D may correspond to TRBD1 or TRBD2 (5 bases each). Looked up from germline, CDR1 is SEHNR and CDR2 is FQNEAQ (reference sequence). This CDR3 has 15 residues. The V gene lost 2 bases and the J gene lost 10 bases, with 18 bases spanning the gap. CDR3 region: CASSLPGTADVEQFF. CDR3 in DNA: TGTGCCAGCAGCTTACCCGGGACGGCCGATGTAGAGCAGTTCTTC.